This TCR beta chain was found in a study of blood T cell repertoires in COVID-19. Study details: Samples representing acute and convalescent COVID-19 were sourced from the United States, Italy and Spain.

CDR1 and CDR2 (germline): WSHSY, SAAADI. V was shortened by 2 bases and J by 2 bases, with 12 bases between the two germline ends. CDR3 length equals 15 residues. The protocol was immunoSEQ multiplex PCR, while the TCRdb copy is restricted to in-frame clones and leaves out a portion. The table records 130,000 or so clones, roughly 80% of them present only once. The TCR originated in an elderly woman with acute or convalescent COVID-19. The rearrangement joins TRBV10-2 to TRBJ1-2; D perhaps matches TRBD1 (5 bases). Sequencing input: peripheral blood. This CDR3 is CASSERWGGNYGYTF. The DNA for the CDR3 is TGCGCCAGCAGTGAGAGGTGGGGGGGAAACTATGGCTACACCTTC.